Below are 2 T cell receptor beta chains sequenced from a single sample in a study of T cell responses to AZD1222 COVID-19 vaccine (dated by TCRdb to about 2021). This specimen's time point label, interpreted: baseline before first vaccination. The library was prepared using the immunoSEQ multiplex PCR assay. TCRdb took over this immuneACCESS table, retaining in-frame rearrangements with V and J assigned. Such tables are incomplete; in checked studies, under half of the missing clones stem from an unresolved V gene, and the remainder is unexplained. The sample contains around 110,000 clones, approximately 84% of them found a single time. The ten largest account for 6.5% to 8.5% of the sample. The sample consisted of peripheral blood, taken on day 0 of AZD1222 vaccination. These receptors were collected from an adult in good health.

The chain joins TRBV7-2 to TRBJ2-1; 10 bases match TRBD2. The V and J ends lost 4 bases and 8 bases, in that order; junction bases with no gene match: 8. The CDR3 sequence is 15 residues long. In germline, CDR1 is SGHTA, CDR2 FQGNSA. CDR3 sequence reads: CASSSTSGAGDEQFF. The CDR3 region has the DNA TGTGCCAGCAGCTCCACTAGCGGGGCCGGTGATGAGCAGTTCTTC.

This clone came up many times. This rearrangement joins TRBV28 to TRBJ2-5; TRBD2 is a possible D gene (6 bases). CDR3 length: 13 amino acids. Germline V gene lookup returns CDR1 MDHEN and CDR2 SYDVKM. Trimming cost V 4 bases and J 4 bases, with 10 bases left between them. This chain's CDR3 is CASSSGEPETQYF. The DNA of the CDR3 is TGTGCCAGCAGTTCGGGAGAGCCAGAGACCCAGTACTTC.